What follows describes a single TCR beta chain. The antigen is undetermined. The V gene's germline CDR1 is SGHRS and CDR2 YFSETQ. Trimming removed 0 bases at V and 4 bases at J, with 10 bases between. This CDR3 is built from 14 residues. The time point: pretreatment peripheral blood. Using immunoSEQ multiplex PCR, the repertoire was profiled, and TCRdb retains in-frame clones only, with some absent. The sample lists about 95,000 clones; nearly 90% were seen once. The sample belongs to a study of PD-L1 blockade in urothelial cancer. Turning to the study itself: About 85% of the roughly 30 patients were males with bladder-origin urothelial cancer. Blood analyses occurred 3 weeks (second dose) and 6 weeks post treatment start. Study results and limitations: A pretreatment blood TCR clonality that fell below the median predicted better progression-free and overall survival.

The source is a man between 60 and 75 years old with urothelial cancer. The gene calls are TRBV5-1 and TRBJ2-5; TRBD2 is a possible D gene (6 bases). The sequencing here drew on PBMCs, taken around atezolizumab (anti-PD-L1) treatment. As DNA, the CDR3 is TGCGCCAGCAGCTTGGTTGGGGGGTCAGAGACCCAGTACTTC. This encodes CASSLVGGSETQYF.